These T cell receptor beta chains were read from a single sample in a study of blood T cells in healthy people across ages. One entry per CDR3 protein results from TCRdb running MiXCR on the 5' RACE reads. Of around 1,900,000 distinct CDR3 sequences listed, 35% to 50% are singletons. Sequenced sample: blood. Every receptor here comes from a human donor in good health. Each CDR3 is given with its conserved first and last residue. A D gene is named only where the DNA matches it firmly. A row's size may be missing; if present it is once, few, many or a size class.

clone_size | d_call | j_call | v_call | cdr3_aa | cdr3_nt
few | TRBD2 | TRBJ2-5 | TRBV6-6 | CASLRTSGDKETQYF | TGTGCCAGTCTGAGGACTAGCGGAGATAAAGAGACCCAGTACTTC
NA | NA | TRBJ2-7 | TRBV4-1 | CASSQPLISYEQYF | TGCGCCAGCAGCCAACCTCTTATCTCCTACGAGCAGTACTTC
few | NA | TRBJ2-3 | TRBV3-1 | CASSPGGGDDTQYF | TGTGCCAGCAGCCCGGGTGGGGGAGATGATACGCAGTATTTT
NA | NA | TRBJ1-6 | TRBV12-3/TRBV12-4 | CASSLVSPSPLHF | TGTGCCAGCAGTTTGGTAAGCCCTTCACCCCTCCACTTT
few | NA | TRBJ2-3 | TRBV5-1 | CASSLNVGADTQYF | TGCGCCAGCAGCTTGAATGTTGGGGCAGATACGCAGTATTTT
NA | TRBD1 | TRBJ2-7 | TRBV20-1 | CSAKSRKTGGYEQYF | TGCAGTGCTAAATCCCGCAAAACAGGGGGCTACGAGCAGTACTTC
NA | NA | TRBJ1-1 | TRBV20-1 | CSAGTNGESEAFF | TGCAGTGCTGGTACTAACGGCGAGTCTGAAGCTTTCTTT
few | NA | TRBJ2-3 | TRBV4-2 | CASSQALGLFTDTQYF | TGTGCCAGCAGCCAAGCGCTAGGACTCTTCACAGATACGCAGTATTTT
NA | NA | TRBJ2-3 | TRBV7-2 | CASSLELGSQYF | TGTGCCAGCAGCTTGGAGTTGGGATCGCAGTATTTT
NA | NA | TRBJ2-5 | TRBV4-2 | CASSQQSGRQETQYF | TGTGCCAGCAGCCAGCAATCGGGCCGCCAAGAGACCCAGTACTTC
NA | NA | TRBJ2-2 | TRBV4-1 | CASSQYSGTGELFF | TGCGCCAGCAGCCAATATTCAGGGACCGGGGAGCTGTTTTTT
NA | NA | TRBJ1-6 | TRBV5-1 | CASSLAGSWRSPPHF | TGCGCCAGCAGCTTGGCCGGATCCTGGCGATCACCTCCCCACTTT
NA | NA | TRBJ1-5 | TRBV10-3 | CAISEFPEGVGNQPQHF | TGTGCCATCAGTGAGTTCCCAGAGGGAGTGGGCAATCAACCCCAGCATTTT
NA | NA | TRBJ2-7 | TRBV11-3 | CASSSRWTHYEQYF | TGTGCCAGCAGCTCCCGTTGGACCCACTACGAGCAGTACTTC
few | TRBD2 | TRBJ2-3 | TRBV5-1 | CASSLTMGLSTDTQYF | TGCGCCAGCAGCTTGACTATGGGACTATCCACAGATACGCAGTATTTT
few | NA | TRBJ2-1 | TRBV12-3/TRBV12-4 | CASSPPSRVRNEQFF | TGTGCCAGCAGCCCCCCCTCTAGGGTAAGGAATGAGCAGTTCTTC
once | NA | TRBJ1-2 | TRBV6-1 | CASSEALAGAGYGYTF | TGTGCCAGCAGTGAAGCCCTGGCAGGGGCGGGGTATGGCTACACCTTC
NA | NA | TRBJ2-7 | TRBV7-8 | CASQAANYEQYF | TGTGCCTCCCAGGCAGCTAACTACGAGCAGTACTTC
NA | NA | TRBJ1-4 | TRBV20-1 | CSAWRSTNEKLFF | TGCAGTGCTTGGCGTTCAACTAATGAAAAACTGTTTTTT
many | TRBD2 | TRBJ2-3 | TRBV20-1 | CSARASGGRDTQYF | TGCAGTGCTAGGGCTAGCGGGGGAAGAGATACGCAGTATTTT
few | NA | TRBJ2-7 | TRBV7-7 | CASSLVLGVHEQYF | TGTGCCAGCAGCTTAGTCCTTGGTGTGCACGAGCAGTACTTC
NA | NA | TRBJ2-5 | TRBV2 | CASRGTGLGWQYF | TGTGCCAGCAGAGGTACAGGGCTAGGGTGGCAGTACTTC
NA | NA | TRBJ1-1 | TRBV11-2 | CAGSLGLGTSNTEAFF | TGTGCCGGCAGCTTAGGTCTCGGGACTTCCAACACTGAAGCTTTCTTT